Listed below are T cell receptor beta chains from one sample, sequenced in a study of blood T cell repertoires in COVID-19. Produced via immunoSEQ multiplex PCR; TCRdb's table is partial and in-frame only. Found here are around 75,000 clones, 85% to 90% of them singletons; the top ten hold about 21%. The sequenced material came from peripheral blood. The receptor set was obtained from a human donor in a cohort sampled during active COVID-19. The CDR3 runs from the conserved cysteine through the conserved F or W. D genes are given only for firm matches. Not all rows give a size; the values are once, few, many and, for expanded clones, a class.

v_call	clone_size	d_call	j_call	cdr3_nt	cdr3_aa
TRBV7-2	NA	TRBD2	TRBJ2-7	TGTGCCAGCAGCAAGAGACCTAGCGGGTACGAGCAGTACTTC	CASSKRPSGYEQYF
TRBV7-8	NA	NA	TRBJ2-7	TGTGCCAGCAGCTTAGTAGTGACTAGGAGTCCCTACGAGCAGTACTTC	CASSLVVTRSPYEQYF
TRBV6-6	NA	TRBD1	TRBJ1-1	TGTGCCACCGCAGGGGGCAATCGGAAAGCTTTCTTT	CATAGGNRKAFF
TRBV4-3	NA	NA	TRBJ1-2	TGCGCCAGCAGCCAACCCGGGTCCTATGGCTACACCTTC	CASSQPGSYGYTF
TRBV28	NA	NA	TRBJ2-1	TGTGTCTCTGGGGCGGGACGCTCCTACAATGAGCAGTTCTTC	CVSGAGRSYNEQFF
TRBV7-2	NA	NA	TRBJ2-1	TGTGCCAGCAGCTTAACGGGGTCCTACAATGAGCAGTTCTTC	CASSLTGSYNEQFF
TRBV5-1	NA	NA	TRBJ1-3	TGCGCCAGCAGCTTGGTTGAAGCCTCTGGAAACACCATATATTTT	CASSLVEASGNTIYF
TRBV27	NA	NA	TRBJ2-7	TGTGCCAGCAGTTTAAAGGAGGGCTACGAGCAGTACTTC	CASSLKEGYEQYF
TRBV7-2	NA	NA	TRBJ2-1	TGTGCCAGCAGCGCTGTCAAGAGCTCCTACAATGAGCAGTTCTTC	CASSAVKSSYNEQFF
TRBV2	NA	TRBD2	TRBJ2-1	TGTGCCAGCGGGAGGGGTGAGCAGTTCTTC	CASGRGEQFF
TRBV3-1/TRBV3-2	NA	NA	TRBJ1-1	TGTGCCAGCAGCCAAAGATTGCAGGGCACTGAAGCTTTCTTT	CASSQRLQGTEAFF
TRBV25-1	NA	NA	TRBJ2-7	TGTGCCAGCGGCAGGGTCTACGAGCAGTACTTC	CASGRVYEQYF
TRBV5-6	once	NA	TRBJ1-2	TGTGCCAGCAGCTTGCGGGGGGAGGGCGGCTACACCTTC	CASSLRGEGGYTF
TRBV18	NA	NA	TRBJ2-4	TGTGCCAGCTCACCCTCAAACATTCAGTACTTC	CASSPSNIQYF
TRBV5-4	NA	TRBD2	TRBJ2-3	TGTGCCAGCAGATATGGGACTAGCGGGGGGACGGATACGCAGTATTTT	CASRYGTSGGTDTQYF
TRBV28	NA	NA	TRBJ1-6	TGTGCCAGCAGTCCACCCGGGTTCAATAATTCACCCCTCCACTTT	CASSPPGFNNSPLHF
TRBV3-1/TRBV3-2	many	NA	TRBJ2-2	TGTGCCAGCAGGGAGTACGACACCGGGGAGCTGTTTTTT	CASREYDTGELFF
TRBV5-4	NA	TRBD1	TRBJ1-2	TGTGCCAGCAGCTCAGGACAGGTGTTATATGGCTACACCTTC	CASSSGQVLYGYTF
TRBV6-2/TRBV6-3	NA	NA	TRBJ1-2	TGTGCCAGCAGTAGCGGGCTTCCAAACTATGGCTACACCTTC	CASSSGLPNYGYTF
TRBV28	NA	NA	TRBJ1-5	TGTGCCAGCGCCTCCGGAGGGAGCAATCAGCCCCAGCATTTT	CASASGGSNQPQHF
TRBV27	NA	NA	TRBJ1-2	TGTGCCAGCAGAAGGGGAGGGGACTATGGCTACACCTTC	CASRRGGDYGYTF
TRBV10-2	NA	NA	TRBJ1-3	TGCGCCAGCAGTGAGTCGTTTTCGCAGGTTTCTGGAAACACCATATATTTT	CASSESFSQVSGNTIYF
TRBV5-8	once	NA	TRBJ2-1	TGTGCCAGCAGCTTCTCACAGGGCTCCTACAATGAGCAGTTCTTC	CASSFSQGSYNEQFF
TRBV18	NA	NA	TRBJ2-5	TGTGCCAGCTCACCACCGTCTCAAGAGACCCAGTACTTC	CASSPPSQETQYF
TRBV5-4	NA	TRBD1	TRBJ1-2	TGTGCCAGCAGCCGGACAGGGCTGCCCTATGGCTACACCTTC	CASSRTGLPYGYTF
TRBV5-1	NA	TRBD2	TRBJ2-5	TGCGCCAGCAGCTTCGGTAGCGGGAGAGAGACCCAGTACTTC	CASSFGSGRETQYF
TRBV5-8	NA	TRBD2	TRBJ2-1	TGTGCCAGCAGCTTGGCCGGACTAGCGGGCAATGAGCAGTTCTTC	CASSLAGLAGNEQFF
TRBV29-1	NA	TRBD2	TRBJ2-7	TGCAGCGTCCGGACTAGCGGGAGCTACTACGAGCAGTACTTC	CSVRTSGSYYEQYF
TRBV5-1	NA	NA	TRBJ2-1	TGCGCCAGCAGCACCTTCTTCGCTAGCACCTACAATGAGCAGTTCTTC	CASSTFFASTYNEQFF